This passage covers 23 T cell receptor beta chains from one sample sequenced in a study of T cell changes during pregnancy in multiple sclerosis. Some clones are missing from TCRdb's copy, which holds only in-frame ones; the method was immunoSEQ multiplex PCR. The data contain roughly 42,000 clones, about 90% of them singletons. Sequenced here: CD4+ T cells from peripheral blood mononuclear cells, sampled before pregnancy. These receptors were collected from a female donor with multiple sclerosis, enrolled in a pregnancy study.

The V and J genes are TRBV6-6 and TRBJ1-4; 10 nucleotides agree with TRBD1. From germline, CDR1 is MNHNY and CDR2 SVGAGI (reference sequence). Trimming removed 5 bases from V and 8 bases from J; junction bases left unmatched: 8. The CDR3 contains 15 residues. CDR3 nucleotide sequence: TGTGCCAGCAGTACGAGGGACAGGGGAGGCGAAAAACTGTTTTTT. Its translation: CASSTRDRGGEKLFF.

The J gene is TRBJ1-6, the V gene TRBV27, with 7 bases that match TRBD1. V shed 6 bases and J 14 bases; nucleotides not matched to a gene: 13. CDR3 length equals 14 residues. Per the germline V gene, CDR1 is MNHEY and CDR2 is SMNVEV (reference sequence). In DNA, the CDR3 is TGTGCCAGCAGAAGGGACAGCCTTTTCGGGGCCCTCCACTTT. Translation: CASRRDSLFGALHF.

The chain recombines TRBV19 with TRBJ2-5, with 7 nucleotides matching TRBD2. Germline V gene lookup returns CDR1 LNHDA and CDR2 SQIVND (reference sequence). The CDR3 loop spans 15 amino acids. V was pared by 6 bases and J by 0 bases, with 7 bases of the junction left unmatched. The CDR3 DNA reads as TGTGCCAGTAGCCGGGGGGTCTTCGACCAAGAGACCCAGTACTTC. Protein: CASSRGVFDQETQYF.

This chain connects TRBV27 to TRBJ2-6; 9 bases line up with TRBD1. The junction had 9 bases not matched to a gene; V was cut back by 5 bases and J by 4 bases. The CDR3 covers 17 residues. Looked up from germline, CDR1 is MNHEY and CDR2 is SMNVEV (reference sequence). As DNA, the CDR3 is TGTGCCAGCAGTCCGGGACAGGGCGTCACCGGGGCCAACGTCCTGACTTTC. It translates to CASSPGQGVTGANVLTF.

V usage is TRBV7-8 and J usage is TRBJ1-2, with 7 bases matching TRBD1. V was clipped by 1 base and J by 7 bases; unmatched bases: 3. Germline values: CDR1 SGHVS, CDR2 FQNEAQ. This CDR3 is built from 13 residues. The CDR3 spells CASSLGQGGGYTF. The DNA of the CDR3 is TGTGCCAGCAGCTTAGGACAGGGCGGTGGCTACACCTTC.

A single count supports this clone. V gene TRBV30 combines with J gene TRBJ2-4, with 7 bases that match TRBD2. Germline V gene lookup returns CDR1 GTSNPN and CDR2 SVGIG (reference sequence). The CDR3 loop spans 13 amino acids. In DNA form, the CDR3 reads TGTGCTTTTCATCCGGGAGGTAAAAACATTCAGTACTTC. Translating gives CAFHPGGKNIQYF.

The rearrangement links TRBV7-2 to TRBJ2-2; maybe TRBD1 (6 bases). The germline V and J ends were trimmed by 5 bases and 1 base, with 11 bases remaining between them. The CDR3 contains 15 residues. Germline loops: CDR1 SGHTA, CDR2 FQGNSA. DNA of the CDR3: TGTGCCAGCAGCCCGAGGACAGTGAACACCGGGGAGCTGTTTTTT. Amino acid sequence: CASSPRTVNTGELFF.

CDR3 loop: CASSQGSGANVLTF. The CDR3 DNA is TGTGCCAGCTCCCAGGGGTCTGGGGCCAACGTCCTGACTTTC. V gene TRBV7-2 combines with J gene TRBJ2-6, with D possibly being TRBD1 (6 bases). Germline-derived CDR1 and CDR2 are SGHTA and FQGNSA. V was trimmed by 8 bases and J by 1 base, leaving 9 bases between them. The CDR3 loop spans 14 amino acids.

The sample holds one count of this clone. CDR3 in amino acids: CASSDRDRASTGKYEQYF. Here the CDR3 DNA reads TGTGCCAGCAGTGACCGGGACAGGGCTTCCACGGGTAAATACGAGCAGTACTTC. The J gene is TRBJ2-7, the V gene TRBV6-1, with 9 nucleotides matching TRBD1. V lost 3 bases, J lost 4 bases, and 16 bases stayed unmatched. The CDR3 length is 18 residues. The germline V gene encodes CDR1 MNHNS and CDR2 SASEGT.

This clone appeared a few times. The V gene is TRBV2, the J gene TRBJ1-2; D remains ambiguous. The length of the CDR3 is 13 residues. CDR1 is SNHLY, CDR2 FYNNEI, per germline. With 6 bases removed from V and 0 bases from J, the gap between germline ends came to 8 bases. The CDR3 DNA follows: TGTGCCAGCAGGCCCGGGACTAACTATGGCTACACCTTC. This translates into CASRPGTNYGYTF.

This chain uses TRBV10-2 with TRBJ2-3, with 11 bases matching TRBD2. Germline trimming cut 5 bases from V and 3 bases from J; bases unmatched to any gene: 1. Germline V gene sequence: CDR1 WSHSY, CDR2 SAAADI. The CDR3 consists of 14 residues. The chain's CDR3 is CASSRLAGTDTQYF. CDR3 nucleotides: TGCGCCAGCAGTCGACTAGCGGGGACAGATACGCAGTATTTT.

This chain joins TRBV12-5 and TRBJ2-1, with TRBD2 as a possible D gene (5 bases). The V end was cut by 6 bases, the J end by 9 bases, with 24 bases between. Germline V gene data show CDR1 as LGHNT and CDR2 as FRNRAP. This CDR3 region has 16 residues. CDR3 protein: CASGAPLAGISGEQFF. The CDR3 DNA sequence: TGTGCTAGTGGGGCTCCCCTGGCGGGTATTTCGGGTGAGCAGTTCTTC.

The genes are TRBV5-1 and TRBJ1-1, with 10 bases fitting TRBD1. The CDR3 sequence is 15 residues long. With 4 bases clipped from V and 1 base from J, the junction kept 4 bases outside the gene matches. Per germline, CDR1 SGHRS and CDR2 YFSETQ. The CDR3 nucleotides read TGCGCCAGCAGCCCACGGACAGGGGGGAACACTGAAGCTTTCTTT. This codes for CASSPRTGGNTEAFF.

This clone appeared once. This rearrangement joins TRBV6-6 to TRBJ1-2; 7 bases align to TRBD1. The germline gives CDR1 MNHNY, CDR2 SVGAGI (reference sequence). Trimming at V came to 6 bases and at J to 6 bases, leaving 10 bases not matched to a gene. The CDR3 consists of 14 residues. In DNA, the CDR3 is TGTGCCAGCAGGCGCCAGGGGGGTATTGATGGCTACACCTTC. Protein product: CASRRQGGIDGYTF.

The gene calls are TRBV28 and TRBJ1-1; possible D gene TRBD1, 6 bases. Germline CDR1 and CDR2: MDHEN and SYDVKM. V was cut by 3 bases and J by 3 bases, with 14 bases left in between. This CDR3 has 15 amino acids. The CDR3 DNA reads TGTGCCAGCAGTTTCGGAGGGGGGGCAGACACTGAAGCTTTCTTT. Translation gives CASSFGGGADTEAFF.

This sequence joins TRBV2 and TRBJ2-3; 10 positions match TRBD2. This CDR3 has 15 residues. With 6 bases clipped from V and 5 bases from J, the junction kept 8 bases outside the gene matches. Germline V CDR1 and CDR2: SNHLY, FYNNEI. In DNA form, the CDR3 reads TGTGCCAGCAGCACTCTAGCGGGGGCCTTAGATACGCAGTATTTT. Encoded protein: CASSTLAGALDTQYF.

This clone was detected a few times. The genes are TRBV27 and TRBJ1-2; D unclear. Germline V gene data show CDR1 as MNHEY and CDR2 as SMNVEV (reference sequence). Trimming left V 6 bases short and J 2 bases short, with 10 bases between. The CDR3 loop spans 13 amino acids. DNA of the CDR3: TGTGCCAGCAGCCGAGATCGCAACTATGGCTACACCTTC. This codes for CASSRDRNYGYTF.

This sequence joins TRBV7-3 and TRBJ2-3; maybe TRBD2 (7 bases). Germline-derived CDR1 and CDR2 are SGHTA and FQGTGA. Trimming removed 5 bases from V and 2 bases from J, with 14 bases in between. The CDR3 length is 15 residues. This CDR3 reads CASSPSAGATDTQYF. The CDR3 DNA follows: TGTGCCAGCAGCCCCTCTGCGGGGGCCACAGATACGCAGTATTTT. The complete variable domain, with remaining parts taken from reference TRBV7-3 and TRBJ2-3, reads GAGVSQTPSNKVTEKGKYVELRCDPISGHTALYWYRQSLGQGPEFLIYFQGTGAADDSGLPNDRFFAVRPEGSVSTLKIQRTERGDSAVYLCASSPSAGATDTQYFGPGTRLTVL.

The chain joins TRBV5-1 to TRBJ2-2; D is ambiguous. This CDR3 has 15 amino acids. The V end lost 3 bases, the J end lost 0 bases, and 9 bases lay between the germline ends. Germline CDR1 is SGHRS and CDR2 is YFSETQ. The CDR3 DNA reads TGCGCCAGCAGCTCCACGGGTACGAACACCGGGGAGCTGTTTTTT. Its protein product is CASSSTGTNTGELFF.

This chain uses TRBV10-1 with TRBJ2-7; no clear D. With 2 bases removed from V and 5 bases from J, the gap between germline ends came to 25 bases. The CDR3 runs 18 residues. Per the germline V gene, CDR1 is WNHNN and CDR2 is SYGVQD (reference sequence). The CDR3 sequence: CASSEPWALVLLSHEQYF. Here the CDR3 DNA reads TGCGCCAGCAGTGAGCCTTGGGCGTTGGTACTTTTATCCCACGAGCAGTACTTC.

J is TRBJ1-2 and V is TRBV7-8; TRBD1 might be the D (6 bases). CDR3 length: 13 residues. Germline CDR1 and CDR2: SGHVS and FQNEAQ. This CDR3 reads CGIRGGLGNGYTF. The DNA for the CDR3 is TGTGGGATTCGGGGGGGCTTAGGAAATGGCTACACCTTC. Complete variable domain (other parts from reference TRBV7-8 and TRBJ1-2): GAGVSQSPRYKVAKRGQDVALRCDPISGHVSLFWYQQALGQGPEFLTYFQNEAQLDKSGLPSDRFFAERPEGSVSTLKIQRTQQEDSAVYLCGIRGGLGNGYTFGSGTRLTVV.

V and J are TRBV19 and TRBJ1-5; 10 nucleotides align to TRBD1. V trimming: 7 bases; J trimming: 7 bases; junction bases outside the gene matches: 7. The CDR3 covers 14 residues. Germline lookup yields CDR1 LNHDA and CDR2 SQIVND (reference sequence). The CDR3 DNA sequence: TGTGCCAGTACTACGACAGGGGGCGTGCAGCCCCAGCATTTT. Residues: CASTTTGGVQPQHF. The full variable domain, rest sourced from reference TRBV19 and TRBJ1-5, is DGGITQSPKYLFRKEGQNVTLSCEQNLNHDAMYWYRQDPGQGLRLIYYSQIVNDFQKGDIAEGYSVSREKKESFPLTVTSAQKNPTAFYLCASTTTGGVQPQHFGDGTRLSIL.

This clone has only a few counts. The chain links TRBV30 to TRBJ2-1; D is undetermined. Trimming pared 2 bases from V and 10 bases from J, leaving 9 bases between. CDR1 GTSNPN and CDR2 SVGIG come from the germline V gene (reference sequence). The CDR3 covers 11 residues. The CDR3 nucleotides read TGTGCCTGGAGTAATATGGCAGAGCAGTTCTTC. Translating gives CAWSNMAEQFF.